A selection of T cell receptor beta chains follows, all from one sample in a study of blood T cell repertoires in COVID-19. Some clones are missing from TCRdb's copy, which holds only in-frame ones; the method was immunoSEQ multiplex PCR. Seen here are more than 55,000 clones, more than 70% observed once, and the top ten hold approximately 6.4%. The sequencing sample was made of peripheral blood. The receptors shown here come from a woman aged 70-85 years with acute or convalescent COVID-19. Both conserved end residues are part of each CDR3. D genes are given only for firm matches. Clone size, where shown, is once, few, many, or a class for clones that have expanded.

length: 18
D: -
J: TRBJ1-1
V: TRBV21-1
size: -
DNA: TGTGCCAGCAGCAAAGGGTCCGGGAGCACACAACCGGTCACTGAAGCTTTCTTT
CDR3: CASSKGSGSTQPVTEAFF

length: 14
D: -
J: TRBJ1-2
V: TRBV7-2
size: once
DNA: TGTGCCAGCAGCTCGGACAGCATAAACTATGGCTACACCTTC
CDR3: CASSSDSINYGYTF

length: 15
D: -
J: TRBJ1-2
V: TRBV3-1/TRBV3-2
size: -
DNA: TGTGCCAGCAGCCAAGATAACCGGGGGGGCGGTGGCTACACCTTC
CDR3: CASSQDNRGGGGYTF

length: 15
D: -
J: TRBJ1-4
V: TRBV5-1
size: -
DNA: TGCGCCAGCAGCTCTAATGCAGGCAGCAAGGAAAAACTGTTTTTT
CDR3: CASSSNAGSKEKLFF

length: 16
D: TRBD1
J: TRBJ1-3
V: TRBV19
size: -
DNA: TGTGCCAGTAGTAACCACCGGGACAGCTCTGGAAACACCATATATTTT
CDR3: CASSNHRDSSGNTIYF

length: 16
D: -
J: TRBJ1-5
V: TRBV4-2
size: -
DNA: TGTGCCAGCAGCCAAGTCTCAAGCCCTCCCAATCAGCCCCAGCATTTT
CDR3: CASSQVSSPPNQPQHF

length: 13
D: TRBD1
J: TRBJ2-3
V: TRBV30
size: -
DNA: TGTGCCTGGGTGGGACAGGGAACAGATACGCAGTATTTT
CDR3: CAWVGQGTDTQYF

length: 17
D: TRBD1
J: TRBJ1-2
V: TRBV5-1
size: -
DNA: TGCGCCAGCAGCACCGGGACAGGGTTGGATCTTAACTATGGCTACACCTTC
CDR3: CASSTGTGLDLNYGYTF

length: 15
D: TRBD1
J: TRBJ2-3
V: TRBV5-1
size: -
DNA: TGCGCCAGCAGCCCGACAGGGGCCCCGACAGATACGCAGTATTTT
CDR3: CASSPTGAPTDTQYF

length: 15
D: TRBD2
J: TRBJ2-1
V: TRBV11-3
size: many
DNA: TGTGCCAGCAGCTTAGACAGCGGGAGATTCAATGAGCAGTTCTTC
CDR3: CASSLDSGRFNEQFF

length: 13
D: -
J: TRBJ2-1
V: TRBV6-2/TRBV6-3
size: once
DNA: TGTGCCAGCAGTTACGACAGGTACAATGAGCAGTTCTTC
CDR3: CASSYDRYNEQFF

length: 15
D: -
J: TRBJ1-3
V: TRBV5-1
size: -
DNA: TGCGCCAGCAGCGCAGGCTCCTCTTCTGGAAACACCATATATTTT
CDR3: CASSAGSSSGNTIYF

length: 13
D: -
J: TRBJ2-6
V: TRBV18
size: -
DNA: TGTGCCAGCTCCCTCCCCGGGGCCAACGTCCTGACTTTC
CDR3: CASSLPGANVLTF

length: 15
D: -
J: TRBJ1-6
V: TRBV16
size: few
DNA: TGTGCCAGCAGCCAAAGGCGGACAGATAATTCACCCCTCCACTTT
CDR3: CASSQRRTDNSPLHF

length: 11
D: TRBD1
J: TRBJ1-1
V: TRBV20-1
size: once
DNA: TGCAGTGCTCCCTATAGACAGGGCGCTTTCTTT
CDR3: CSAPYRQGAFF

length: 15
D: -
J: TRBJ2-1
V: TRBV9
size: -
DNA: TGTGCCAGCAGCGTCTACGGGAGCTCCTACAATGAGCAGTTCTTC
CDR3: CASSVYGSSYNEQFF

length: 15
D: TRBD1
J: TRBJ1-6
V: TRBV5-1
size: once
DNA: TGCGCCAGCCGAGAGGGGGCGAATAGTAATTCACCCCTCCACTTT
CDR3: CASREGANSNSPLHF

length: 12
D: -
J: TRBJ1-1
V: TRBV4-2
size: -
DNA: TGTGCCAGCAGCCAATTCGAGGGATACGCTTTCTTT
CDR3: CASSQFEGYAFF

length: 16
D: TRBD1
J: TRBJ2-1
V: TRBV30
size: -
DNA: TGTGCCTGGACCAAGGCCGGGACAGGGACCTACAATGAGCAGTTCTTC
CDR3: CAWTKAGTGTYNEQFF

length: 14
D: -
J: TRBJ1-2
V: TRBV28
size: -
DNA: TGTGCCAGCACCCCTCCTACGAATATCTATGGCTACACCTTC
CDR3: CASTPPTNIYGYTF

length: 15
D: -
J: TRBJ2-2
V: TRBV9
size: -
DNA: TGTGCCAGCAGCCTCGCGGGGATTGGCACCGGGGAGCTGTTTTTT
CDR3: CASSLAGIGTGELFF

length: 14
D: -
J: TRBJ2-3
V: TRBV7-3
size: once
DNA: TGTGCCAGCAGCCTAGAGCGGGGCACAGATACGCAGTATTTT
CDR3: CASSLERGTDTQYF

length: 16
D: -
J: TRBJ2-7
V: TRBV6-5
size: -
DNA: TGTGCCAGCAGTTACTCGAATAGGCGACAGGTCTACGAGCAGTACTTC
CDR3: CASSYSNRRQVYEQYF

length: 15
D: -
J: TRBJ2-1
V: TRBV7-2
size: -
DNA: TGTGCCAGCAGCCCTGACAGTAACTCCTACAATGAGCAGTTCTTC
CDR3: CASSPDSNSYNEQFF

length: 14
D: TRBD1
J: TRBJ1-2
V: TRBV18
size: -
DNA: TGTGCCAGCTCACCAGTAGGTGGACAGGGAGTCTACACCTTC
CDR3: CASSPVGGQGVYTF

length: 15
D: TRBD2
J: TRBJ2-7
V: TRBV10-2
size: -
DNA: TGCGCCAGCAGTCTAACTAGCGGGGGGTCCTACGAGCAGTACTTC
CDR3: CASSLTSGGSYEQYF

length: 15
D: -
J: TRBJ1-2
V: TRBV6-5
size: -
DNA: TGTGCCAGCAGTTCAACAGCCACTTTGCACTATGGCTACACCTTC
CDR3: CASSSTATLHYGYTF

length: 13
D: -
J: TRBJ2-7
V: TRBV4-1
size: -
DNA: TGCGCCAGCAGCCAAGAAACTCACGGCGAGCAGTACTTC
CDR3: CASSQETHGEQYF

length: 15
D: -
J: TRBJ2-7
V: TRBV19
size: -
DNA: TGTGCCAGTAGTTTAAAGAGCCAAGATCTCTACGAGCAGTACTTC
CDR3: CASSLKSQDLYEQYF

length: 15
D: -
J: TRBJ1-1
V: TRBV2
size: -
DNA: TGTGCCAGCAGTGTAAGGGGGAAAATGAACACTGAAGCTTTCTTT
CDR3: CASSVRGKMNTEAFF

length: 15
D: -
J: TRBJ2-3
V: TRBV24-1
size: -
DNA: TGTGCCACCAGTCAGTTAGGGGTTAGCACAGATACGCAGTATTTT
CDR3: CATSQLGVSTDTQYF

length: 13
D: -
J: TRBJ1-2
V: TRBV29-1
size: -
DNA: TGCAGCGTTGCACAGGCGAGTTTATATGGCTACACCTTC
CDR3: CSVAQASLYGYTF

length: 12
D: TRBD1
J: TRBJ1-2
V: TRBV18
size: -
DNA: TGTGCCAGCTCACCGACAGGGTATGGCTACACCTTC
CDR3: CASSPTGYGYTF

length: 12
D: -
J: TRBJ1-1
V: TRBV29-1
size: -
DNA: TGCAGCGTCCTTGGGCGGAACACTGAAGCTTTCTTT
CDR3: CSVLGRNTEAFF

length: 14
D: -
J: TRBJ1-1
V: TRBV7-9
size: -
DNA: TGTGCCAGCAGCTCAGGACAGTCCGCTTCTGAAGCTTTCTTT
CDR3: CASSSGQSASEAFF

length: 16
D: TRBD1
J: TRBJ1-1
V: TRBV5-8
size: -
DNA: TGTGCCAGCAGCTTGCTAGGCAGGGGGTGGAACACTGAAGCTTTCTTT
CDR3: CASSLLGRGWNTEAFF

length: 12
D: -
J: TRBJ1-1
V: TRBV19
size: -
DNA: TGTGCCAGTGTGGGCAGCTACACTGAAGCTTTCTTT
CDR3: CASVGSYTEAFF

length: 13
D: -
J: TRBJ1-1
V: TRBV11-3
size: -
DNA: TGTGCCAGCAGCTTGAGGGAGAACACTGAAGCTTTCTTT
CDR3: CASSLRENTEAFF

length: 14
D: TRBD2
J: TRBJ2-3
V: TRBV10-3
size: -
DNA: TGTGCCATCAGTCGCGGGAGGGCCCCAGATACGCAGTATTTT
CDR3: CAISRGRAPDTQYF

length: 12
D: TRBD1
J: TRBJ1-2
V: TRBV10-3
size: -
DNA: TGTGCCATCAGGCTCACAGGGGAAGGCTACACCTTC
CDR3: CAIRLTGEGYTF

length: 14
D: -
J: TRBJ1-5
V: TRBV5-5
size: -
DNA: TGTGCCAGCAGCTTGCTCTTCTGGGCTCAGCCCCAGCATTTT
CDR3: CASSLLFWAQPQHF

length: 14
D: TRBD2
J: TRBJ2-7
V: TRBV3-1/TRBV3-2
size: -
DNA: TGTGCCAGCAGCCAGGCTAGCGGGGGGTACGAGCAGTACTTC
CDR3: CASSQASGGYEQYF

length: 15
D: TRBD1
J: TRBJ1-1
V: TRBV9
size: -
DNA: TGTGCCAGCAGCGTAGAAACGACAGGGGTGACTGAAGCTTTCTTT
CDR3: CASSVETTGVTEAFF

length: 15
D: TRBD1
J: TRBJ1-1
V: TRBV7-9
size: once
DNA: TGTGCCAGCAGCTCCCCTCCGGGACAGGGTATTGAAGCTTTCTTT
CDR3: CASSSPPGQGIEAFF

length: 14
D: -
J: TRBJ1-3
V: TRBV7-2
size: -
DNA: TGTGCCAGCAGCCCCCGCGGTCCTGGAAACACCATATATTTT
CDR3: CASSPRGPGNTIYF

length: 15
D: TRBD1
J: TRBJ1-2
V: TRBV27
size: -
DNA: TGTGCCAGCAGTTTATACGGACAGGGGGAGTATGGCTACACCTTC
CDR3: CASSLYGQGEYGYTF

length: 14
D: TRBD1
J: TRBJ1-4
V: TRBV9
size: -
DNA: TGTGCCAGCAGCACGGACAGGGGGGCGGAAAAACTGTTTTTT
CDR3: CASSTDRGAEKLFF

length: 14
D: TRBD1
J: TRBJ2-7
V: TRBV5-6
size: -
DNA: TGTGCCAGCAGCATAACAGGGGCCCCAAAGGAGCAGTACTTC
CDR3: CASSITGAPKEQYF

length: 13
D: TRBD1
J: TRBJ2-2
V: TRBV12-3/TRBV12-4
size: -
DNA: TGTGCCAGCAGCTCAGGGGGCCAAGGGGAGCTGTTTTTT
CDR3: CASSSGGQGELFF